The 15 T cell receptor beta chains given below trace back to one sample, sequenced in a study of shared clonotypes between healthy human individuals. Positively selected for CCR7, the CD45RO-negative cells used as naive CD8 cells excluded terminally differentiated effector memory CD45RA+ cells. Assay: immunoSEQ multiplex PCR; the TCRdb copy retains only in-frame clones and omits some. The sample records 700,000 to 950,000 clones, around 96% being singletons. The sequencing input was naive CD8+ T cells sorted from blood. These receptors were collected from a man aged 25 to 40 in good health.

The chain links TRBV4-3 to TRBJ2-3; TRBD2 matches 7 bases. The CDR3 totals 18 residues. V shed 5 bases and J 0 bases; nucleotides not matched to a gene: 14. From germline, CDR1 is LGHNA and CDR2 YSLEER. The CDR3 region is CASSARSASGVSTDTQYF. In DNA, the CDR3 is TGCGCCAGCAGCGCAAGGAGTGCTAGCGGAGTCAGCACAGATACGCAGTATTTT.

This chain links TRBV7-9 with TRBJ2-1; tentative D call: TRBD1 (6 bases). Trimming took 5 bases from V and 6 from J, leaving 14 bases between them. CDR3 length equals 14 residues. CDR1 and CDR2 from the germline V gene are SEHNR and FQNEAQ (reference sequence). CDR3 protein: CASSARTGTNEQFF. The CDR3 nucleotides are TGTGCCAGCAGCGCCAGAACAGGGACCAATGAGCAGTTCTTC. Using reference TRBV7-9 and TRBJ2-1 for the parts outside the CDR3, the full variable domain is DTGVSQNPRHKITKRGQNVTFRCDPISEHNRLYWYRQTLGQGPEFLTYFQNEAQLEKSRLLSDRFSAERPKGSFSTLEIQRTEQGDSAMYLCASSARTGTNEQFFGPGTRLTVL.

The chain carries TRBV29-1 and TRBJ2-7; possibly TRBD1 or TRBD2 for D (5 bases each). The length of the CDR3 is 12 residues. V was shortened by 6 bases and J by 2 bases, with 11 bases between the two germline ends. The germline gives CDR1 SQVTM, CDR2 ANQGSEA. The CDR3 DNA sequence: TGCAGCGTAGGGACGGCTACCTACGAGCAGTACTTC. It codes for CSVGTATYEQYF.

The chain recombines TRBV11-2 with TRBJ2-7; the match to TRBD1 covers 9 bases. The CDR3 loop spans 16 amino acids. V gave up 7 bases and J gave up 2 bases; unmatched junction bases: 12. Germline values: CDR1 SGHAT, CDR2 FQNNGV. CDR3 sequence reads: CASTHRIGTGTYEQYF. The CDR3 bases are TGTGCCAGCACCCATAGGATCGGGACAGGGACCTACGAGCAGTACTTC.

The V gene is TRBV29-1, the J gene TRBJ2-7, with D possibly TRBD1 on 6 matching bases. CDR1 and CDR2 from the germline V gene are SQVTM and ANQGSEA. The ends were cut back, 6 bases at V and 3 bases at J, with 9 bases in the middle. CDR3 length: 11 amino acids. Written as DNA, the CDR3 is TGCAGCGTGACAGGATTCTACGAGCAGTACTTC. It translates to CSVTGFYEQYF.

The chain employs TRBV11-2 and TRBJ2-7; D unresolved. V was pared by 5 bases and J by 2 bases, with 10 bases between. The CDR3 is 13 amino acids. Germline V CDR1 and CDR2: SGHAT, FQNNGV. In nucleotides, the CDR3 is TGTGCCAGCAGCGATGTAAGAACCTACGAGCAGTACTTC. It encodes CASSDVRTYEQYF.

The chain joins TRBV4-1 to TRBJ2-1, with 10 positions matching TRBD2. The ends lost 1 base at V and 9 bases at J; junction bases unmatched: 6. Per germline, CDR1 MGHRA and CDR2 YSYEKL. This CDR3 spans 15 amino acids. The CDR3 spells CASSQGTSGTSEQFF. The CDR3 coding sequence is TGCGCCAGCAGCCAAGGCACTAGCGGGACGAGTGAGCAGTTCTTC.

The V call is TRBV29-1, the J call TRBJ2-7; 7 bases map to TRBD1. V lost 5 bases to trimming and J lost 2 bases; unmatched junction nucleotides: 3. Germline loops: CDR1 SQVTM, CDR2 ANQGSEA. The CDR3 runs 12 residues. CDR3 amino acids: CSVRQGTYEQYF. In nucleotides, the CDR3 is TGCAGCGTTAGACAGGGAACCTACGAGCAGTACTTC.

The V gene is TRBV7-6, the J gene TRBJ2-1; 7 nucleotides line up with TRBD2. The CDR3 totals 15 residues. In germline, CDR1 is SGHVS, CDR2 FNYEAQ. Germline trimming cut 5 bases from V and 3 bases from J; bases unmatched to any gene: 7. CDR3 sequence: CASSPEAGIYNEQFF. For the CDR3, the DNA is TGTGCCAGCAGCCCTGAAGCGGGGATCTACAATGAGCAGTTCTTC.

The chain carries TRBV11-2 and TRBJ2-7; D perhaps matches TRBD1 (6 bases). Trimming removed 1 base from V and 0 bases from J, with 13 bases in between. The CDR3 consists of 16 residues. Germline V gene data show CDR1 as SGHAT and CDR2 as FQNNGV. CDR3 loop: CASSLVTGKGSYEQYF. The CDR3 DNA reads as TGTGCCAGCAGCTTAGTTACAGGGAAGGGCTCCTACGAGCAGTACTTC.

The chain is built from TRBV13 and TRBJ2-1; 7 nucleotides line up with TRBD1. Unmatched junction bases numbered 16, after V lost 1 base and J lost 4 bases. Germline V lookup: CDR1 PRHDT, CDR2 FYEKMQ (reference sequence). The CDR3 extends over 19 amino acids. CDR3 in DNA: TGTGCCAGCAGCTTAGAAGGTTCGGGACAGCTCCTTCCTTACAATGAGCAGTTCTTC. Translation: CASSLEGSGQLLPYNEQFF.

This clone was recorded only once. The chain couples TRBV6-5 to TRBJ2-7; 9 positions agree with TRBD2. In germline, CDR1 is MNHEY, CDR2 SVGAGI. The CDR3 covers 13 residues. V gave up 5 bases and J gave up 6 bases; unmatched junction bases: 5. CDR3 nucleotide sequence: TGTGCCAGCAGTAGGACTAGCGTGGGCGAGCAGTACTTC. The encoded protein is CASSRTSVGEQYF.

The V gene is TRBV2, the J gene TRBJ1-3, with D tentatively TRBD1 (5 bases). CDR3 size: 15 residues. From germline, CDR1 is SNHLY and CDR2 FYNNEI. V was pared by 9 bases and J by 4 bases, with 19 bases between. The CDR3 loop is CASDGAGFPGNTIYF. The DNA for the CDR3 is TGTGCCAGTGATGGGGCGGGGTTCCCGGGAAACACCATATATTTT. The full variable domain, with the rest looked up from reference TRBV2 and TRBJ1-3, is EPEVTQTPSHQVTQMGQEVILRCVPISNHLYFYWYRQILGQKVEFLVSFYNNEISEKSEIFDDQFSVERPDGSNFTLKIRSTKLEDSAMYFCASDGAGFPGNTIYFGEGSWLTVV.

The J gene is TRBJ1-5, the V gene TRBV21-1; TRBD1, the table's D call, was not compared with the DNA. TRBV21-1 is assigned pseudogene status. CDR3 length equals 16 residues. DNA of the CDR3: TGTGCCAGCAGCGTGAGAAGGGGCTATAGCAATCAGCCCCAGCATTTT. Its protein is CASSVRRGYSNQPQHF.

The gene calls are TRBV28 and TRBJ2-1; D is undetermined. This CDR3 has 12 amino acids. The V gene lost 7 bases and the J gene lost 8 bases, with 12 bases spanning the gap. Germline V lookup: CDR1 MDHEN, CDR2 SYDVKM. CDR3 protein: CASTAVQDEQFF. The CDR3 nucleotides read TGTGCCAGCACCGCCGTCCAGGATGAGCAGTTCTTC.